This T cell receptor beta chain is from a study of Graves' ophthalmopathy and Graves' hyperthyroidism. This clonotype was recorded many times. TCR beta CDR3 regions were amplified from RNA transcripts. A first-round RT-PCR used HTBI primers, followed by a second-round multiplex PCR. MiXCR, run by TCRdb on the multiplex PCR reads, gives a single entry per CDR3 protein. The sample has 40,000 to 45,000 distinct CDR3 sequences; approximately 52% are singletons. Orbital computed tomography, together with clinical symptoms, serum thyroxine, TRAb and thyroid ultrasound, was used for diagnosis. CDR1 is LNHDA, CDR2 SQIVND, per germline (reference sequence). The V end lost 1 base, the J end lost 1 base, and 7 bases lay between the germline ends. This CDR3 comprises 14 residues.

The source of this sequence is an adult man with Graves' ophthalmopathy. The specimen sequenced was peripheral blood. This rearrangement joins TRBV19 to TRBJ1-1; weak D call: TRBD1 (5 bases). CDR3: CASSIVGENTEAFF. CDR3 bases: TGTGCCAGTAGTATAGTGGGGGAGAACACTGAAGCTTTCTTT.